The 16 T cell receptor beta chains below come from one sample, sequenced in a study of graft-versus-host responses after intestinal transplantation. Method: immunoSEQ multiplex PCR; TCRdb's copy keeps in-frame clones and lacks some. This sample yields about 96,000 clones, of which approximately 90% are seen a single time; roughly 0.17% belongs to the top ten. The antigens for these receptors are not known. This material consisted of unstimulated CD4+ T cells sorted from spleen or lymph node cells, taken before intestinal transplant. These receptors came from a human donor who received an intestinal transplant.

This clone was observed once. This CDR3 is also generated by other DNA sequences in the sample. V gene TRBV6-5 combines with J gene TRBJ2-3, with 7 positions matching TRBD1. The CDR3 is made up of 15 amino acids. Germline values: CDR1 MNHEY, CDR2 SVGAGI. V trimming: 0 bases; J trimming: 2 bases; junction bases outside the gene matches: 2. The CDR3 region is CASSYSGTATDTQYF. The CDR3 nucleotides are TGTGCCAGCAGTTACTCCGGGACAGCCACAGATACGCAGTATTTT.

In regard to this clone: The junction shows a germline mismatch at one end, possibly a read error. The V call is TRBV29-1, the J call TRBJ2-2; 8 bases fit TRBD2. The CDR3 is 15 residues long. Germline loops: CDR1 SQVTM, CDR2 ANQGSEA. The CDR3 protein is CSVAPRLAKTGELFF. The CDR3 coding sequence is TGCAGCGTTGCCCCTCGACTAGCGAAGACCGGGGAGCTGTTTTTT.

The J gene is TRBJ1-5, the V gene TRBV5-1; 10 nucleotides agree with TRBD1. V shed 5 bases, J shed 2 bases, and the junction held 4 bases outside the gene matches. The CDR3 extends over 15 amino acids. CDR1 and CDR2 from the germline V gene are SGHRS and YFSETQ. Written as DNA, the CDR3 is TGCGCCAGCAGGCCTGGGACAGGGGGCAATCAGCCCCAGCATTTT. Translating it yields CASRPGTGGNQPQHF.

The table lists this clone with a count of one. The chain employs TRBV6-5 and TRBJ1-2, with TRBD1 identical over 9 bases. The germline CDR1 and CDR2 sequences are MNHEY and SVGAGI. The CDR3 sequence is 13 residues long. Trimming removed 10 bases from V and 8 bases from J; junction bases left unmatched: 11. Here the CDR3 reads CATQGAWSIGYTF. CDR3 DNA: TGTGCCACACAGGGGGCTTGGAGCATAGGCTACACCTTC.

The chain is built from TRBV14 and TRBJ2-3; 7 positions match TRBD1. Trimming removed 4 bases from V and 4 bases from J; junction bases left unmatched: 8. Germline values: CDR1 SGHDN, CDR2 FVKESK. The length of the CDR3 is 15 residues. CDR3 sequence (DNA): TGTGCCAGCAGCCGAAACAGGGGAAAGGCAGATACGCAGTATTTT. This translates into CASSRNRGKADTQYF.

V and J are TRBV5-1 and TRBJ2-7; 12 positions match TRBD2. The CDR3 extends over 16 amino acids. The germline V gene encodes CDR1 SGHRS and CDR2 YFSETQ. Trimming removed 2 bases from V and 2 bases from J; junction bases left unmatched: 5. CDR3 protein: CASSFGTSGLTYEQYF. In nucleotides, the CDR3 is TGCGCCAGCAGCTTTGGGACTAGCGGGCTCACCTACGAGCAGTACTTC.

The chain joins TRBV28 to TRBJ1-1; unclear D gene. Germline-derived CDR1 and CDR2 are MDHEN and SYDVKM. CDR3 length: 14 amino acids. The CDR3, as DNA: TGTGCGGTTGGCGGTCGACGGTTGAACACTGAAGCTTTCTTT. Protein product: CAVGGRRLNTEAFF. Full variable domain (rest looked up from reference TRBV28 and TRBJ1-1): DVKVTQSSRYLVKRTGEKVFLECVQDMDHENMFWYRQDPGLGLRLIYFSYDVKMKEKGDIPEGYSVSREKKERFSLILESASTNQTSMYLCAVGGRRLNTEAFFGQGTRLTVV.

The rearrangement joins TRBV6-5 to TRBJ2-2, with D perhaps TRBD2 (5 bases). This CDR3 comprises 15 residues. Per germline, CDR1 MNHEY and CDR2 SVGAGI. V shed 0 bases and J shed 5 bases, with 10 bases lying between them. The CDR3 is CASSYSHSGTGELFF. Written as DNA, the CDR3 is TGTGCCAGCAGTTACTCGCATTCGGGGACCGGGGAGCTGTTTTTT.

The chain is built from TRBV6-1 and TRBJ2-1; 10 nucleotides line up with TRBD2. The V gene's germline CDR1 is MNHNS and CDR2 SASEGT. The V gene end was trimmed by 6 bases and the J gene end by 5 bases; junction bases not matched to a gene: 4. The CDR3 is 14 residues long. CDR3 in amino acids: CASRSSGSDNEQFF. The CDR3 coding sequence is TGTGCCAGCAGGTCTAGCGGGAGCGACAATGAGCAGTTCTTC.

The chain couples TRBV6-1 to TRBJ2-1; the match to TRBD2 covers 7 bases. The junction had 3 bases not matched to a gene; V was cut back by 4 bases and J by 6 bases. The CDR3 has 13 residues. CDR1 is MNHNS, CDR2 SASEGT, per germline. CDR3 DNA sequence: TGTGCCAGCAGTGGAAGGGAGGGCAATGAGCAGTTCTTC. Its protein is CASSGREGNEQFF.

The chain links TRBV6-6 to TRBJ2-7, with a possible D match to TRBD2 (5 bases). Trimming left V 8 bases short and J 2 bases short, with 10 bases between. CDR3 length equals 12 residues. CDR1 is MNHNY and CDR2 is SVGAGI in the germline V gene (reference sequence). The CDR3 reads CASREGAYEQYF. The CDR3 bases are TGTGCCAGCCGAGAGGGTGCCTACGAGCAGTACTTC.

The sample holds one count of this clone. The V gene is TRBV29-1, the J gene TRBJ1-1, with 9 bases lining up with TRBD1. This CDR3 has 13 residues. After removal of 6 bases from V and 1 base from J, the junction contained 3 bases not matched to a gene. Germline-derived CDR1 and CDR2 are SQVTM and ANQGSEA. CDR3 nucleotide sequence: TGCAGCGTATTGGGACAGGGGAACACTGAAGCTTTCTTT. This encodes CSVLGQGNTEAFF.

This chain uses TRBV6-5 with TRBJ2-1; D call uncertain. The V end was cut by 2 bases, the J end by 6 bases, with 11 bases between. This CDR3 comprises 14 residues. In germline, CDR1 is MNHEY, CDR2 SVGAGI. The DNA of the CDR3 is TGTGCCAGCAGTTACCTAGGCCGAGCCAATGAGCAGTTCTTC. This codes for CASSYLGRANEQFF.

The chain is built from TRBV6-1 and TRBJ1-5, with D maybe TRBD1 (5 bases). V was cut by 2 bases and J by 5 bases, with 13 bases left in between. The length of the CDR3 is 15 residues. Germline V gene data show CDR1 as MNHNS and CDR2 as SASEGT. The CDR3 is CASSEQLVGDQPQHF. The CDR3 bases are TGTGCCAGCAGTGAACAGTTAGTAGGGGATCAGCCCCAGCATTTT.

This rearrangement joins TRBV19 to TRBJ1-1, with a possible D match to TRBD1 (6 bases). Between the trimmed V and J ends, which lost 1 base and 0 bases, there was a span of 15 bases. The CDR3 has 17 residues. CDR1 and CDR2 from the germline V gene are LNHDA and SQIVND (reference sequence). CDR3 residues: CASSIARGIGVNTEAFF. CDR3 sequence (DNA): TGTGCCAGTAGTATAGCGAGGGGGATTGGCGTGAACACTGAAGCTTTCTTT.

This sequence joins TRBV29-1 and TRBJ2-3, with D perhaps matching TRBD2 (6 bases). CDR3 size: 14 residues. The V end lost 4 bases, the J end lost 1 base, and 12 bases lay between the germline ends. Per germline, CDR1 SQVTM and CDR2 ANQGSEA. The CDR3 DNA is TGCAGCGTTGTGCCTGGCGGGGGCACAGATACGCAGTATTTT. This gives the protein CSVVPGGGTDTQYF.